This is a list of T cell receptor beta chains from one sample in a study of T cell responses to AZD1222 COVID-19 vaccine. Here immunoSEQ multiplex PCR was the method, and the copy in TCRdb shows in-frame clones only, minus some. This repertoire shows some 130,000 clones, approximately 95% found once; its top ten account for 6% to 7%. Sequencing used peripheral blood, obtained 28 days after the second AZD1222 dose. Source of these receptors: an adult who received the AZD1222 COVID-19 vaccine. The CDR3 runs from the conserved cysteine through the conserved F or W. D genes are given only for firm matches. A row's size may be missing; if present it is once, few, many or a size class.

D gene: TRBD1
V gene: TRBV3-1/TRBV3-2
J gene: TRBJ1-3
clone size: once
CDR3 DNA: TGTGCCAGCAGCAGCGGGACAGGGGTTAACTCTGGAAACACCATATATTTT
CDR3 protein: CASSSGTGVNSGNTIYF

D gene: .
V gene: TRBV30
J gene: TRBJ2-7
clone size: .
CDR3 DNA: TGTGCCTGGAGGGGGGGCACCAAGGGTCCCGAGCAGTACTTC
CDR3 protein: CAWRGGTKGPEQYF

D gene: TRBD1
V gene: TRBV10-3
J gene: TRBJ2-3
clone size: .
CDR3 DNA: TGTGCCATCAGCCAGGGGGCTGCAGATACGCAGTATTTT
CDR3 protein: CAISQGAADTQYF

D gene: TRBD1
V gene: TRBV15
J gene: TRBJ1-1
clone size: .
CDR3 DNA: TGTGCCACCAGCATCCGGACAGGCTACACTGAAGCTTTCTTT
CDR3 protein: CATSIRTGYTEAFF

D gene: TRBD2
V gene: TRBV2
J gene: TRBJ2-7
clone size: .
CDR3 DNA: TGTGCCAGCCCAAAGAGCGGGGAGTTCAACGAGCAGTACTTC
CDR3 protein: CASPKSGEFNEQYF

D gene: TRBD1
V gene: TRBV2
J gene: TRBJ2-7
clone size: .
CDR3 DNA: TGTGCCAGCAAAGAAACCGACAGGGGGTCCTATAACTCCTACGAGCAGTACTTC
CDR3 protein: CASKETDRGSYNSYEQYF

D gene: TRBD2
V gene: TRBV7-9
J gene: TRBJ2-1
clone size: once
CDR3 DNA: TGTGCCAGCAGCTACCCCTCTAGCGGCTTCGGGAATGAGCAGTTCTTC
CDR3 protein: CASSYPSSGFGNEQFF

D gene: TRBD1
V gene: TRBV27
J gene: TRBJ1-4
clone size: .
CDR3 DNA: TGTGCCAGCAGTCTAGGACAGGGGGCAACTAATGAAAAACTGTTTTTT
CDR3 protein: CASSLGQGATNEKLFF

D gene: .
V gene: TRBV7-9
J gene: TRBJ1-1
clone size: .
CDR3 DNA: TGTGCCAGCAGCTTAGCCTCAGGGCGAACTGAAGCTTTCTTT
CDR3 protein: CASSLASGRTEAFF

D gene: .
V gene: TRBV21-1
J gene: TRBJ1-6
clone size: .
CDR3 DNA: TGTGCCAGCAGAAACCCCCCGGGTGGGCGGGAATCACCCCTCCACTTT
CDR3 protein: CASRNPPGGRESPLHF

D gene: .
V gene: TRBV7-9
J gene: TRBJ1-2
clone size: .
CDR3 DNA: TGTGCCAGCAGCTTACTGTTTGAACCCGATGGCTACACCTTC
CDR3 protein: CASSLLFEPDGYTF

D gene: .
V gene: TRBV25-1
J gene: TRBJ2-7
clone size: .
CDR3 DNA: TGTGCCAGCAGTGATGTTGACACGGGGGAGGTGTACTTC
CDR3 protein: CASSDVDTGEVYF

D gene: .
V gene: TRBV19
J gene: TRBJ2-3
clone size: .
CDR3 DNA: TGTGCCAGTAGTATCGGGCTAGCGCTAACAGATACGCAGTATTTT
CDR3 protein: CASSIGLALTDTQYF

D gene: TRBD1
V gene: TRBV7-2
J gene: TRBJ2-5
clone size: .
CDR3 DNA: TGTGCCAGCAGCTTAGGGCAGGGGGCGCGAGAGACCCAGTACTTC
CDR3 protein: CASSLGQGARETQYF

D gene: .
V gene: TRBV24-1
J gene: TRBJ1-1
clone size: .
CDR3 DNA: TGTGCCACCAGTGCGGGGACTGAAGCTTTCTTT
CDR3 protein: CATSAGTEAFF

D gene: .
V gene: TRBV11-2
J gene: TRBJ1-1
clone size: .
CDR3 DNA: TGTGCCAGCAGCCCCTGGGCCCCACAGGGTACCATGACTGAAGCTTTCTTT
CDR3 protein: CASSPWAPQGTMTEAFF

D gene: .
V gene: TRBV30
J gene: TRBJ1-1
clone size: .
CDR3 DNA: TGTGCCTGGCACTCCATCAGGGGAACTGAAGCTTTCTTT
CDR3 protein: CAWHSIRGTEAFF

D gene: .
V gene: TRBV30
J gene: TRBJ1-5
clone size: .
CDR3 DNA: TGTGCCTGGAGTGAGGATAGCAATCAGCCCCAGCATTTT
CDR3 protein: CAWSEDSNQPQHF

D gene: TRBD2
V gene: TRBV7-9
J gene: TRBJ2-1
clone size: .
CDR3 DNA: TGTGCCAGCAGACGAGGACTAGCCGAGCATGAGCAGTTCTTC
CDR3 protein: CASRRGLAEHEQFF

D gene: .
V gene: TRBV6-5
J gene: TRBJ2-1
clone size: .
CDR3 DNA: TGTGCCAGCAGTTACCCCGGGACTGATTACAATGAGCAGTTCTTC
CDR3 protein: CASSYPGTDYNEQFF

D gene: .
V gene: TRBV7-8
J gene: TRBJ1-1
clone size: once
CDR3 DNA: TGTGCCAGCAGCTTAGACAGGCTCAACACTGAAGCTTTCTTT
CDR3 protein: CASSLDRLNTEAFF

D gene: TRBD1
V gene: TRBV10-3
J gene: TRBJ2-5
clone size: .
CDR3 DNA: TGTGCCATCAAAACTCCGACAGGGGGCACAGAGACCCAGTACTTC
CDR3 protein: CAIKTPTGGTETQYF

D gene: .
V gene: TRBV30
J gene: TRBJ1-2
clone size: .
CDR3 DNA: TGTGCCTGGAGTAATTACAGGGTTGGCGGCTACACCTTC
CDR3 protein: CAWSNYRVGGYTF